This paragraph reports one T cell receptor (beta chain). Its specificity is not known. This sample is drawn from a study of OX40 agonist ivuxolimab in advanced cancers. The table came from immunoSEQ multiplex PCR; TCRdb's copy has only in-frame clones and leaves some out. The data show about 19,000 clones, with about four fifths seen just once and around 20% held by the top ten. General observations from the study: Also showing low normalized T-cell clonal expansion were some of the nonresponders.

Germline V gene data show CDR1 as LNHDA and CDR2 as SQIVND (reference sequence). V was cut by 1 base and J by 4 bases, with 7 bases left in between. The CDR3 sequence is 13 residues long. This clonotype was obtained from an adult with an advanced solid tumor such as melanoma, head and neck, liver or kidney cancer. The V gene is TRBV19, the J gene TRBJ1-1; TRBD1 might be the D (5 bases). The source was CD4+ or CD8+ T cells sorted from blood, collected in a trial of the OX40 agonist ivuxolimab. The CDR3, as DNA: TGTGCCAGTAGTATAGCTGGGACCACTGAAGCTTTCTTT. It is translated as CASSIAGTTEAFF.